This TCR beta chain comes out of a study of identical twins. Each CDR3 protein gets one entry after TCRdb re-called the 5' RACE reads with MiXCR. The sample holds hundreds of thousands of distinct CDR3 sequences; less than 9.5% are singletons and the top ten take 5% to 5.5%. General study points: Abundant cord blood beta clonotypes carried fewer insertions; memory repertoires showed none.

Healthy Caucasians supplied all donations. Per germline, CDR1 MNHNS and CDR2 SASEGT. The V end lost 2 bases, the J end lost 3 bases, and 9 bases lay between the germline ends. This CDR3 spans 14 amino acids. In the case of this clonotype: Its antigen is unidentified.

The V call is TRBV6-1, the J call TRBJ2-3; a possible D gene is TRBD2 (5 bases). Input material: memory (CD45RO+) T cells sorted from blood. This TCR came from a woman under 30 in good health. For the CDR3, the DNA is TGTGCCAGCAGTGAATATACTAGGACAGATACGCAGTATTTT. This translates into CASSEYTRTDTQYF.